This T cell receptor beta chain was captured in a study of shared clonotypes between healthy human individuals. Several immunoSEQ plates received, in even portions, the genomic DNA of each subset. Sequencing was performed with immunoSEQ multiplex PCR; in TCRdb, only in-frame clones are kept and a portion is missing. The sample holds millions of clones; approximately 95% are singletons and the top ten take 0.39%. A remark on this clone: No antigen is known for it.

Healthy HIV-negative adults with no recent acute infections or vaccinations were recruited as donors. Study-wide results and caveats: What limited the represented genetic and exposure-history diversity was the small number of donors.

Germline values: CDR1 MDHEN, CDR2 SYDVKM. The CDR3 consists of 12 residues. The V and J ends lost 8 bases and 5 bases respectively, with 12 bases between them. Sequenced: naive CD4+ T cells from PBMCs. Described subset: CD45RA+ positively selected. The chain joins TRBV28 to TRBJ1-1, with D perhaps matching TRBD1 (6 bases). The sequence derives from a man aged 18-30 years in good health. Some clones in this sample may be carry-over from other donors' samples. The CDR3 spells CASGWGPTEAFF. The CDR3 coding sequence is TGTGCCAGCGGCTGGGGGCCAACTGAAGCTTTCTTT.